The 11 T cell receptor beta chains in this list originate from one sample, sequenced in a study of OX40 agonist ivuxolimab in advanced cancers. Sequencing was performed with immunoSEQ multiplex PCR; in TCRdb, only in-frame clones are kept and a portion is missing. Of about 82,000 clones in the sample, approximately 82% were seen once. Sequences were derived from CD4+ or CD8+ T cells sorted from blood, sampled in a trial of the OX40 agonist ivuxolimab. The origin of the receptors is an adult with an advanced solid tumor such as melanoma, head and neck, liver or kidney cancer.

V usage is TRBV18 and J usage is TRBJ1-5; perhaps TRBD1 as D (5 bases). V lost 5 bases to trimming and J lost 0 bases, with 11 bases between them. The length of the CDR3 is 15 residues. CDR1 is KGHSH and CDR2 is LQKENI in the germline V gene. This chain's CDR3 is CASSTYDSSNQPQHF. The CDR3 region has the DNA TGTGCCAGCTCAACCTACGACAGTAGCAATCAGCCCCAGCATTTT. Drawing the rest from reference TRBV18 and TRBJ1-5, the complete variable domain is NAGVMQNPRHLVRRRGQEARLRCSPMKGHSHVYWYRQLPEEGLKFMVYLQKENIIDESGMPKERFSAEFPKEGPSILRIQQVVRGDSAAYFCASSTYDSSNQPQHFGDGTRLSIL.

This clone appeared a few times. The genes are TRBV19 and TRBJ1-5; 8 bases line up with TRBD1. The CDR3 extends over 14 amino acids. Germline CDR1 and CDR2: LNHDA and SQIVND (reference sequence). J lost 1 base, V lost 8 bases, and 4 bases had no gene match. The CDR3 spells CASSGGASNQPQHF. The CDR3, as DNA: TGTGCCAGTTCAGGGGGCGCGAGCAATCAGCCCCAGCATTTT.

This clone occurred a few times. This chain connects TRBV6-5 to TRBJ1-1; D not certain. CDR1 is MNHEY and CDR2 is SVGAGI in the germline V gene. This CDR3 has 15 residues. The germline V and J ends were trimmed by 2 bases and 0 bases, with 10 bases remaining between them. CDR3 coding DNA: TGTGCCAGCAGTTACCGCGCGGGAATGAACACTGAAGCTTTCTTT. This encodes CASSYRAGMNTEAFF.

The chain uses TRBV6-5 and TRBJ1-5; possibly TRBD1 for D (5 bases). CDR3 length: 14 amino acids. Germline assignment: CDR1 MNHEY and CDR2 SVGAGI. Trimming removed 4 bases from V and 9 bases from J, with 16 bases in between. CDR3 in DNA: TGTGCCAGCAGTTCCTCCGACCGACAGCTGCCCCAGCATTTT. This encodes CASSSSDRQLPQHF.

The chain links TRBV4-3 to TRBJ1-1; D gene unclear. Per germline, CDR1 LGHNA and CDR2 YSLEER. Trimming removed 3 bases at V and 1 base at J, with 6 bases between. The CDR3 is 13 residues long. The DNA of the CDR3 is TGCGCCAGCAGCCAGCTCACGAACACTGAAGCTTTCTTT. As protein: CASSQLTNTEAFF.

This clone was detected once. The CDR3 here is CASSKTSGGPSYEQYF. CDR3 nucleotides: TGTGCCAGCAGCAAGACTAGCGGGGGGCCCTCCTACGAGCAGTACTTC. V and J are TRBV21-1 and TRBJ2-7; no DNA check was done on the table's D call, TRBD2. TRBV21-1 is a listed pseudogene. The CDR3 is made up of 16 amino acids.

The chain links TRBV18 to TRBJ2-1, with a tentative D call TRBD1 (6 bases). The CDR3 loop spans 17 amino acids. The V gene lost 3 bases and the J gene lost 7 bases, with 22 bases spanning the gap. Germline CDR1 is KGHSH and CDR2 is LQKENI. In DNA form, the CDR3 reads TGTGCCAGCTCACCTCCGCTTGACAGGAGACATTGGAATGAGCAGTTCTTC. This translates into CASSPPLDRRHWNEQFF.

The rearrangement uses TRBV20-1 and TRBJ1-2, with D unclear. Trimming removed 4 bases at V and 4 bases at J, with 7 bases between. This CDR3 comprises 11 residues. Germline V lookup: CDR1 DFQATT, CDR2 SNEGSKA (reference sequence). The CDR3 DNA follows: TGCAGTGCTATCGTGCTCTATGGCTACACCTTC. Its translation: CSAIVLYGYTF.

The chain links TRBV6-5 to TRBJ1-1; weak D call: TRBD1 (5 bases). Germline V CDR1 and CDR2: MNHEY, SVGAGI. CDR3 length: 15 amino acids. Trimming cost V 8 bases and J 1 base, with 17 bases left between them. CDR3 loop: CASAGGGATNTEAFF. In DNA form, the CDR3 reads TGTGCCAGCGCCGGGGGAGGAGCTACGAACACTGAAGCTTTCTTT.

Only a few counts were recorded for this clone. Here the CDR3 DNA reads TGTGCCTGGAGTGCCCGGACAACCCGGGAGACACTGGGAGCTTTCTTT. It is translated as CAWSARTTRETLGAFF. The V call is TRBV30, the J call TRBJ1-1, with D possibly matching TRBD1 (5 bases). Germline V gene sequence: CDR1 GTSNPN, CDR2 SVGIG (reference sequence). V was pared by 1 base and J by 10 bases, with 25 bases between. This CDR3 contains 16 residues. Variable domain in full (rest from reference TRBV30 and TRBJ1-1): SQTIHQWPATLVQPVGSPLSLECTVEGTSNPNLYWYRQAAGRGLQLLFYSVGIGQISSEVPQNLSASRPQDRQFILSSKKLLLSDSGFYLCAWSARTTRETLGAFFGQGTRLTVV.

V gene TRBV7-9 combines with J gene TRBJ1-5, with TRBD1 as a possible D gene (5 bases). This CDR3 spans 16 amino acids. Germline-derived CDR1 and CDR2 are SEHNR and FQNEAQ (reference sequence). Trimming removed 4 bases from V and 2 bases from J, with 15 bases in between. CDR3 residues: CASSSYQGGGNQPQHF. The CDR3 DNA follows: TGTGCCAGCAGCTCCTATCAGGGTGGAGGCAATCAGCCCCAGCATTTT.